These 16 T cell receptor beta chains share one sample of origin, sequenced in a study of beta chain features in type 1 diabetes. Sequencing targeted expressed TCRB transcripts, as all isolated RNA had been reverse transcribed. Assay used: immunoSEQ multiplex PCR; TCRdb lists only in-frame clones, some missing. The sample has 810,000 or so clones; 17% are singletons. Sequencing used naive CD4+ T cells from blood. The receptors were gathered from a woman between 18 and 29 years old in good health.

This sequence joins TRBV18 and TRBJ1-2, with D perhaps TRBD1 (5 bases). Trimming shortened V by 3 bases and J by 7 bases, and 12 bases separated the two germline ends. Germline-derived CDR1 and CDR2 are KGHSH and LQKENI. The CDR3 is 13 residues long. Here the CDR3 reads CASSPGHESGYTF. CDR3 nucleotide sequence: TGTGCCAGCTCACCCGGACATGAGAGTGGCTACACCTTC.

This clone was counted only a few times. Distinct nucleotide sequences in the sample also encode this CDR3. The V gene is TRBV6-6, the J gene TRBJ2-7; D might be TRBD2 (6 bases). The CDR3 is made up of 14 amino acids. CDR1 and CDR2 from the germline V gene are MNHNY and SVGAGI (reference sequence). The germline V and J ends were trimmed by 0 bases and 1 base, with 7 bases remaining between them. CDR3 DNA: TGTGCCAGCAGTTACTCAGGGACTTCCTACGAGCAGTACTTC. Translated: CASSYSGTSYEQYF.

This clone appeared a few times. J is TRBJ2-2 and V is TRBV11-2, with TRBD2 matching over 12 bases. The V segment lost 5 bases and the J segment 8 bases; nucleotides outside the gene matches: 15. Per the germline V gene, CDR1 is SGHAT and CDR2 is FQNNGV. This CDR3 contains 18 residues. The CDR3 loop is CASSLPPTSGRRAGELFF. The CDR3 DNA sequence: TGTGCCAGCAGCCTCCCACCCACTAGCGGGAGGCGAGCTGGGGAGCTGTTTTTT.

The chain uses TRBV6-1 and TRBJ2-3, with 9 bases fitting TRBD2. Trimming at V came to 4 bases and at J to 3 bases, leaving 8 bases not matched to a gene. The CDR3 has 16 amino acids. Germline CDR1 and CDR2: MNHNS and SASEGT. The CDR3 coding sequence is TGTGCCAGCAGTGCCGGGGGGCTAGCGGGAACAGATACGCAGTATTTT. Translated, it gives CASSAGGLAGTDTQYF.

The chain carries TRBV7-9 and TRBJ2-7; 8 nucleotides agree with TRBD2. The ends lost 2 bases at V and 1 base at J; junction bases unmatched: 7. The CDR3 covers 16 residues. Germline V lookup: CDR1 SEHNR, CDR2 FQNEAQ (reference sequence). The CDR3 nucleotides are TGTGCCAGCAGCTTACTCCCAGCGGGAGATTCCTACGAGCAGTACTTC. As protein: CASSLLPAGDSYEQYF.

CDR3 loop: CASSSRHRANYGYTF. CDR3 DNA sequence: TGTGCCAGCAGTTCGAGGCACAGGGCTAACTATGGCTACACCTTC. The gene calls are TRBV28 and TRBJ1-2, with D possibly TRBD1 on 6 matching bases. The CDR3 has 15 amino acids. Germline V gene lookup returns CDR1 MDHEN and CDR2 SYDVKM. Trimming took 4 bases from V and 0 from J, leaving 12 bases between them.

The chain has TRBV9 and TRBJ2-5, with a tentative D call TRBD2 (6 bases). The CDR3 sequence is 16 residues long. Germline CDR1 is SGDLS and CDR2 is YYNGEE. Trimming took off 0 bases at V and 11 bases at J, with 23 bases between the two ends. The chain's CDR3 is CASSVVPGLGSGEQYF. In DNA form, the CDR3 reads TGTGCCAGCAGCGTAGTACCAGGGCTAGGATCGGGGGAGCAGTACTTC.

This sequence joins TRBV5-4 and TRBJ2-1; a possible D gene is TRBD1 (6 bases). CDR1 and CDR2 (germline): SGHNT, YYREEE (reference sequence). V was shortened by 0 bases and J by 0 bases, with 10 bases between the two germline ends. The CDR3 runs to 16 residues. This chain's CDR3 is CASSLDPRGSYNEQFF. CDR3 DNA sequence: TGTGCCAGCAGCTTGGACCCCAGGGGCTCCTACAATGAGCAGTTCTTC. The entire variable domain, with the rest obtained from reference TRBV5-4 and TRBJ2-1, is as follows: ETGVTQSPTHLIKTRGQQVTLRCSSQSGHNTVSWYQQALGQGPQFIFQYYREEENGRGNFPPRFSGLQFPNYSSELNVNALELDDSALYLCASSLDPRGSYNEQFFGPGTRLTVL.

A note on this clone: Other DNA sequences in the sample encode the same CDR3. The CDR3: CASSLMGTEAFF. CDR3 nucleotides: TGTGCCAGCAGCCTCATGGGAACTGAAGCTTTCTTT. The chain uses TRBV7-2 and TRBJ1-1; D gene uncertain. The V gene's germline CDR1 is SGHTA and CDR2 FQGNSA. This CDR3 is 12 amino acids long. Deletions cut 5 bases from V and 5 bases from J, with 9 bases between.

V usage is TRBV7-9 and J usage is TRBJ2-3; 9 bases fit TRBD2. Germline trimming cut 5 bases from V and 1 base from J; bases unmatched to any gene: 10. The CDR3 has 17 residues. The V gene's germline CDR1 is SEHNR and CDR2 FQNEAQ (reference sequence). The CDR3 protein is CASSPSQTSGRTDTQYF. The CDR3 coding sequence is TGTGCCAGCAGCCCTAGCCAGACTAGCGGACGCACAGATACGCAGTATTTT.

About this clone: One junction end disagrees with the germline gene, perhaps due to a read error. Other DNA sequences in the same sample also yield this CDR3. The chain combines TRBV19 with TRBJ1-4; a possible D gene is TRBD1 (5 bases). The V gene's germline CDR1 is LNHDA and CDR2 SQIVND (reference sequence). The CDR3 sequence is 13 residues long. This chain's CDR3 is CASTDIGNEKLFF. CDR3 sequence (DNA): TGCGCCAGTACGGACATCGGAAATGAAAAACTGTTTTTT.

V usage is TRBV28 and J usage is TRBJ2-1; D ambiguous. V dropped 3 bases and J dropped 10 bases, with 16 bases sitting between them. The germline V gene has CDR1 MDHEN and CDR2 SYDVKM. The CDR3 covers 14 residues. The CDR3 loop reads CASSFETSFTEQFF. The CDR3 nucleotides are TGTGCCAGCAGTTTCGAGACCTCCTTTACGGAGCAGTTCTTC.

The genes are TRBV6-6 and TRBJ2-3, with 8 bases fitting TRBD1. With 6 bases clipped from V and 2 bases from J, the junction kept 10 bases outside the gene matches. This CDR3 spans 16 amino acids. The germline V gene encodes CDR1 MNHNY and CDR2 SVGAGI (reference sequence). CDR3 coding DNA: TGTGCCAGCAGCCCAACTCAGGGGGCTTACACAGATACGCAGTATTTT. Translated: CASSPTQGAYTDTQYF.

The CDR3 here is CASSFYLGTDTQYF. DNA of the CDR3: TGTGCCAGCAGCTTCTACCTGGGGACAGATACGCAGTATTTT. The J gene is TRBJ2-3, the V gene TRBV5-4, with no clear D. The germline V gene encodes CDR1 SGHNT and CDR2 YYREEE (reference sequence). The V end lost 2 bases, the J end lost 3 bases, and 10 bases lay between the germline ends. The CDR3 runs to 14 residues.

The CDR3 here is CASSPSLRVSTGEQYF. The CDR3 DNA sequence: TGTGCCAGCAGTCCCAGTCTCAGGGTTTCTACTGGCGAGCAGTACTTC. This chain uses TRBV28 with TRBJ2-7; possible D gene TRBD1, 5 bases. Germline lookup yields CDR1 MDHEN and CDR2 SYDVKM. The V and J ends lost 5 bases and 6 bases respectively, with 23 bases between them. The CDR3 length is 16 residues. Looking up the rest from reference TRBV28 and TRBJ2-7 gives the full variable domain: DVKVTQSSRYLVKRTGEKVFLECVQDMDHENMFWYRQDPGLGLRLIYFSYDVKMKEKGDIPEGYSVSREKKERFSLILESASTNQTSMYLCASSPSLRVSTGEQYFGPGTRLTVT.

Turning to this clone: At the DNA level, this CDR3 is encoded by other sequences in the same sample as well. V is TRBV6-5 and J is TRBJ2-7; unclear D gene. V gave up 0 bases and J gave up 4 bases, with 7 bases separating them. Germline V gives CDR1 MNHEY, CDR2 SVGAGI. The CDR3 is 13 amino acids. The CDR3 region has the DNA TGTGCCAGCAGTTACTCGACCGGGTACGAGCAGTACTTC. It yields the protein CASSYSTGYEQYF.